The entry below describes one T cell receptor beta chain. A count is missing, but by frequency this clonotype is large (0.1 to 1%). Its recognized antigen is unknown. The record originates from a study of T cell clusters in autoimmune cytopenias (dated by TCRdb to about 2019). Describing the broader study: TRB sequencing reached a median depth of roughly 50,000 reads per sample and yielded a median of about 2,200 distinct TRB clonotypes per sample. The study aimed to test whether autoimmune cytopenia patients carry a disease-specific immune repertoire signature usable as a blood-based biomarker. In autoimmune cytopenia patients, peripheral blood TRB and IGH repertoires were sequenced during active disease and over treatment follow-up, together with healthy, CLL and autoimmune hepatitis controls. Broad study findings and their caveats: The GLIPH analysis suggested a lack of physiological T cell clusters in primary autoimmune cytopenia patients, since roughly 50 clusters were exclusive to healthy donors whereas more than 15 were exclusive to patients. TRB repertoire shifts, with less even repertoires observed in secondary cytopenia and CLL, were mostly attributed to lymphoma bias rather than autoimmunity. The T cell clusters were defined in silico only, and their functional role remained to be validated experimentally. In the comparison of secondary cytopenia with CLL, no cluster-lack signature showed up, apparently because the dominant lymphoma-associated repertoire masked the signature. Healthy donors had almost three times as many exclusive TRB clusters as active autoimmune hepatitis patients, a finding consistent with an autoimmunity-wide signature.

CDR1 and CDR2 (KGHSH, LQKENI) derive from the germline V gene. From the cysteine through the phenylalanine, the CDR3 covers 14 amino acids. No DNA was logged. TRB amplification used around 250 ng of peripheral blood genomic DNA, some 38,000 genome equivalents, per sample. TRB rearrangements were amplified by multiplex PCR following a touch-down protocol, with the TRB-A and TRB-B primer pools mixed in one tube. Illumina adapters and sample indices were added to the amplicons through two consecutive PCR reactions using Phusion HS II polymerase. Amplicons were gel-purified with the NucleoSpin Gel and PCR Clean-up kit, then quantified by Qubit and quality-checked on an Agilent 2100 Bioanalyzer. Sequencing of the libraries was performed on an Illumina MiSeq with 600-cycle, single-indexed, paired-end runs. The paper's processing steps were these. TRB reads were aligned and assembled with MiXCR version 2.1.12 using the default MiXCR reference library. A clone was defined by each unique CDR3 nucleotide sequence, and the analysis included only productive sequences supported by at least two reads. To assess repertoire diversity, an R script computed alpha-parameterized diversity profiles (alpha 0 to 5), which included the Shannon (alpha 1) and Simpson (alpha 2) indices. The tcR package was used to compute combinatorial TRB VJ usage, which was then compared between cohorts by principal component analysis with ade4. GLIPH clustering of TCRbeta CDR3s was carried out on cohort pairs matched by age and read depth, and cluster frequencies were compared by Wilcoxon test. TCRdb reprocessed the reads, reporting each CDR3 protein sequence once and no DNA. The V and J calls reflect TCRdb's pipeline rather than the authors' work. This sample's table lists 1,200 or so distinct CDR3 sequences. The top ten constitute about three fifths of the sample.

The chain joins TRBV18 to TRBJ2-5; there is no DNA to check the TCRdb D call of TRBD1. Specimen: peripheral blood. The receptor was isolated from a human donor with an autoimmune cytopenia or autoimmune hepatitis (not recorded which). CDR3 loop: CASSPQATGDASDF.